One and the same sample provided the 14 T cell receptor beta chains below, sequenced in a study of somatic mutations in cytotoxic T cells in rheumatoid arthritis. Sequenced by immunoSEQ multiplex PCR; TCRdb stores in-frame clones only, minus some. The data show approximately 12,000 clones, 83% seen once. Material for sequencing was CD8+ T cells sorted from blood. Receptor source: a woman between 55 and 75 years old in good health.

The chain combines TRBV27 with TRBJ2-2; TRBD2 matches 14 bases. The CDR3 covers 17 residues. The ends lost 2 bases at V and 2 bases at J; junction bases unmatched: 1. CDR1 and CDR2 from the germline V gene are MNHEY and SMNVEV (reference sequence). For the CDR3, the DNA is TGTGCCAGCAGTTTAGGACTAGCGGGGGGTAACACCGGGGAGCTGTTTTTT. It yields the protein CASSLGLAGGNTGELFF.

The gene calls are TRBV6-1 and TRBJ1-6; 10 positions agree with TRBD1. Germline V CDR1 and CDR2: MNHNS, SASEGT. V lost 6 bases, J lost 8 bases, and 7 bases stayed unmatched. CDR3 length: 15 amino acids. CDR3 in DNA: TGTGCCAGCAGAGGACTGACAGGGGGCGATTCACCCCTCCACTTT. As protein: CASRGLTGGDSPLHF.

The rearrangement uses TRBV4-1 and TRBJ1-2; weak D call: TRBD1 (6 bases). V was clipped by 0 bases and J by 4 bases, with 15 bases between them. This CDR3 has 16 residues. Germline lookup yields CDR1 MGHRA and CDR2 YSYEKL. CDR3 amino acids: CASSQDNLQGFYGYTF. The CDR3 DNA reads as TGCGCCAGCAGCCAAGACAACCTCCAGGGGTTCTATGGCTACACCTTC.

The rearrangement joins TRBV19 to TRBJ1-1, with unresolved D. The length of the CDR3 is 13 residues. Germline V CDR1 and CDR2: LNHDA, SQIVND (reference sequence). Trimming took off 5 bases at V and 0 bases at J, with 7 bases between the two ends. CDR3 loop: CASSLGVNTEAFF. The CDR3 DNA is TGTGCCAGTAGTTTAGGAGTGAACACTGAAGCTTTCTTT. The full variable domain, rest sourced from reference TRBV19 and TRBJ1-1, is DGGITQSPKYLFRKEGQNVTLSCEQNLNHDAMYWYRQDPGQGLRLIYYSQIVNDFQKGDIAEGYSVSREKKESFPLTVTSAQKNPTAFYLCASSLGVNTEAFFGQGTRLTVV.

The rearrangement links TRBV27 to TRBJ2-1, with TRBD2 as a possible D gene (5 bases). Germline lookup yields CDR1 MNHEY and CDR2 SMNVEV (reference sequence). CDR3 length equals 13 residues. Trimming took 3 bases from V and 8 from J, leaving 11 bases between them. The CDR3 region has the DNA TGTGCCAGCAGTTTCAGCCTAGCCTATGAGCAGTTCTTC. Its translation is CASSFSLAYEQFF.

This clone came up a few times. V is TRBV6-4 and J is TRBJ2-3; 10 bases line up with TRBD1. Trimming cost V 2 bases and J 2 bases; bases outside gene matches: 1. CDR1 is MRHNA, CDR2 SNTAGT, per germline. The CDR3 has 15 residues. The CDR3 spells CASSDGTGDTDTQYF. CDR3 nucleotide sequence: TGTGCCAGCAGTGACGGGACAGGGGACACAGATACGCAGTATTTT.

The chain uses TRBV5-6 and TRBJ1-2; maybe TRBD1 (5 bases). Trimming left V 4 bases short and J 4 bases short, with 11 bases between. The CDR3 has 13 residues. Per the germline V gene, CDR1 is SGHDT and CDR2 is YYEEEE. For the CDR3, the DNA is TGTGCCAGCAGCAGAACCGACAGCTATGGCTACACCTTC. Its translation: CASSRTDSYGYTF.

This chain links TRBV9 with TRBJ2-7, with TRBD2 as a possible D gene (5 bases). Trimming left V 4 bases short and J 5 bases short, with 13 bases between. The length of the CDR3 is 13 residues. Per the germline V gene, CDR1 is SGDLS and CDR2 is YYNGEE. The CDR3 loop reads CASSTGLANEQYV. CDR3 sequence (DNA): TGTGCCAGCAGCACCGGACTGGCAAACGAGCAGTACGTC.

In its sample, this clone was seen a few times. This rearrangement joins TRBV29-1 to TRBJ1-2, with D possibly matching TRBD1 (5 bases). The germline CDR1 and CDR2 sequences are SQVTM and ANQGSEA. Trimming removed 2 bases from V and 5 bases from J, with 9 bases in between. CDR3 length: 12 amino acids. CDR3 protein: CSVERTPYGYTF. Here the CDR3 DNA reads TGCAGCGTTGAAAGGACACCTTATGGCTACACCTTC.

The V and J genes are TRBV5-1 and TRBJ1-4; the match to TRBD1 covers 8 bases. With 4 bases clipped from V and 0 bases from J, the junction kept 11 bases outside the gene matches. The CDR3 runs 18 residues. From germline, CDR1 is SGHRS and CDR2 YFSETQ. CDR3 sequence (DNA): TGCGCCAGCAGCGTCCAAGGACAGGGTGGGGCAACTAATGAAAAACTGTTTTTT. Its protein product is CASSVQGQGGATNEKLFF. Variable domain in full (rest from reference TRBV5-1 and TRBJ1-4): KAGVTQTPRYLIKTRGQQVTLSCSPISGHRSVSWYQQTPGQGLQFLFEYFSETQRNKGNFPGRFSGRQFSNSRSEMNVSTLELGDSALYLCASSVQGQGGATNEKLFFGSGTQLSVL.

The chain combines TRBV25-1 with TRBJ1-6, with unresolved D. V gave up 4 bases and J gave up 7 bases, with 8 bases separating them. Germline V gene data show CDR1 as MGHDK and CDR2 as SYGVNS. The CDR3 totals 13 residues. CDR3 protein: CASSASGNSPLHF. The CDR3 DNA is TGTGCCAGCAGTGCTTCGGGAAATTCACCCCTCCACTTT.

The rearrangement uses TRBV30 and TRBJ1-6, with 7 bases identical to TRBD1. This CDR3 is 11 amino acids long. V lost 2 bases and J lost 16; bases outside the gene matches: 5. Germline values: CDR1 GTSNPN, CDR2 SVGIG (reference sequence). In nucleotides, the CDR3 is TGTGCCTGGAGTCTAGGGACAGTGCTCCACTTT. Amino acid sequence: CAWSLGTVLHF.

The J gene is TRBJ2-3, the V gene TRBV5-1, with 12 bases that match TRBD1. Trimming took 3 bases from V and 5 from J; bases not matched to a gene: 7. Per germline, CDR1 SGHRS and CDR2 YFSETQ. CDR3 size: 16 residues. The CDR3, as DNA: TGCGCCAGCAGCTGGCCCCGGGACAGGGGGCGAGATACGCAGTATTTT. Encoded protein: CASSWPRDRGRDTQYF. Using reference TRBV5-1 and TRBJ2-3 for the parts outside the CDR3, the full variable domain is KAGVTQTPRYLIKTRGQQVTLSCSPISGHRSVSWYQQTPGQGLQFLFEYFSETQRNKGNFPGRFSGRQFSNSRSEMNVSTLELGDSALYLCASSWPRDRGRDTQYFGPGTRLTVL.

This clone is a singleton in its sample. The rearrangement uses TRBV7-9 and TRBJ2-6; 8 positions agree with TRBD1. Trimming removed 7 bases from V and 0 bases from J; junction bases left unmatched: 8. Germline CDR1 SEHNR, CDR2 FQNEAQ (reference sequence). The CDR3 is 17 residues long. CDR3 sequence (DNA): TGTGCCAGCATCTTCGGACAGGGATCCTCTGGGGCCAACGTCCTGACTTTC. Its translation is CASIFGQGSSGANVLTF.